The clone carrying this T cell receptor beta chain has a handful of counts. Its antigen is still unknown. CDR1 MNHEY and CDR2 SVGEGT come from the germline V gene. This CDR3 comprises 15 residues. Between the trimmed V and J ends, which lost 4 bases and 1 base, there was a span of 12 bases. The sample belongs to a study of post-analysis software for immune sequencing data. cDNA libraries of TCR beta carried unique molecular identifiers. Each batch of about 0.9 to 10 million T cells produced roughly 0.5 million cDNA molecules. TCRdb analysed the PCR reads with MiXCR anew, one entry per CDR3 protein. The data contain around 150,000 distinct CDR3 sequences, around 36% of them seen just once; the ten biggest clones take up about 26%. Whole-study results and caveats: Controls' normalized Chao1 diversity significantly exceeded that of multiple sclerosis patients. Controls showed lower frequencies than patients for several TRBV segments, and TRBV5-6, TRBV5-1 and TRBV20-1 were among these. Strong co-clustering by F measure linked samples that shared a preparation batch.

The sample here was blood, taken after autologous hematopoietic stem cell transplantation. The chain employs TRBV6-2 or TRBV6-3 and TRBJ2-3; perhaps D is TRBD1 or TRBD2 (5 bases each). The source is a girl aged 5-17 years with multiple sclerosis. CDR3 in DNA: TGTGCCAGCAGTTTAGGGGACCCCGGCACAGATACGCAGTATTTT. The encoded protein is CASSLGDPGTDTQYF.